The 32 T cell receptor beta chains reported below all come from one sample, sequenced in a study of blood T cells in healthy people across ages. Sample-barcoded 5' priming and a J-beta primer mix drove a second PCR of about 7 to 12 cycles. MiXCR was run by TCRdb on the 5' RACE reads, yielding one entry per CDR3 protein. The table records a few hundred thousand distinct CDR3 sequences, more than 45% of them present only once. The sample consisted of blood. These TCRs come from a man aged 55 to 70 in good health.

This clonotype has only a few counts. The V gene is TRBV24-1, the J gene TRBJ2-7; 10 bases fit TRBD1. CDR3 length: 15 amino acids. CDR1 and CDR2 (germline): KGHDR, SFDVKD. V shed 4 bases, J shed 1 base, and the junction held 3 bases outside the gene matches. The CDR3 is CATSDTGQGSYEQYF. The CDR3 nucleotides read TGTGCCACCAGTGACACGGGACAGGGGTCCTACGAGCAGTACTTC.

The chain couples TRBV28 to TRBJ2-1; 16 bases are a match to TRBD2. The CDR3 runs to 19 residues. Trimming at V came to 5 bases and at J to 4 bases, leaving 11 bases not matched to a gene. The germline CDR1 and CDR2 sequences are MDHEN and SYDVKM. The CDR3 DNA reads TGTGCCAGCAGTCATCCGGGACTAGCGGGAGGGAGTCTATACAATGAGCAGTTCTTC. It encodes CASSHPGLAGGSLYNEQFF.

The rearrangement joins TRBV20-1 to TRBJ1-1; 8 bases line up with TRBD1. After removal of 3 bases from V and 5 bases from J, the junction contained 5 bases not matched to a gene. Germline V gene data show CDR1 as DFQATT and CDR2 as SNEGSKA (reference sequence). The CDR3 extends over 13 amino acids. The CDR3 region is CSASTDRATEAFF. CDR3 DNA: TGCAGTGCTAGCACGGACAGGGCGACTGAAGCTTTCTTT.

This clonotype occurred many times. The chain has TRBV2 and TRBJ2-6, with D perhaps TRBD2 (5 bases). The CDR3 runs to 15 residues. CDR1 and CDR2 (germline): SNHLY, FYNNEI. V was trimmed by 2 bases and J by 4 bases, leaving 9 bases between them. CDR3: CASSEPGIGANVLTF. The CDR3 bases are TGTGCCAGCAGTGAACCGGGGATCGGGGCCAACGTCCTGACTTTC.

The chain employs TRBV6-5 and TRBJ2-7; 7 bases fit TRBD1. Near its end, the DNA agrees better with TRBJ2-5, so the J call may be wrong. Germline V lookup: CDR1 MNHEY, CDR2 SVGAGI. This CDR3 is built from 14 residues. The CDR3 is CASAEGARSETQYF. The CDR3 region has the DNA TGTGCCAGCGCAGAGGGGGCGCGATCGGAGACCCAGTACTTC.

The chain links TRBV20-1 to TRBJ1-2; D unresolved. The germline V gene encodes CDR1 DFQATT and CDR2 SNEGSKA (reference sequence). V lost 1 base and J lost 3, with 9 bases in between. This CDR3 has 13 residues. CDR3 in DNA: TGCAGTGCTAGAGCAGCGGCTCACTATGGCTACACCTTC. The encoded protein is CSARAAAHYGYTF.

In its sample, this clonotype was seen a few times. This sequence joins TRBV20-1 and TRBJ2-5, with no clear D. Trimming removed 0 bases at V and 1 base at J, with 6 bases between. Germline CDR1 and CDR2: DFQATT and SNEGSKA (reference sequence). The CDR3 extends over 13 amino acids. CDR3 sequence: CSARDSIQETQYF. CDR3 nucleotides: TGCAGTGCTAGAGATTCTATCCAAGAGACCCAGTACTTC.

The chain is built from TRBV6-5 and TRBJ1-2; 7 bases map to TRBD1. The J segment lost 10 bases and the V segment lost 10 bases, leaving 15 bases of the junction unmatched. CDR1 and CDR2 (germline): MNHEY, SVGAGI. This CDR3 has 13 residues. Here the CDR3 DNA reads TGTGCCACGCTGGGGGGGCAGGGGGTTTTCTACACCTTC. This gives the protein CATLGGQGVFYTF.

This clonotype was counted a few times. The chain joins TRBV29-1 to TRBJ2-5; D is possibly TRBD2 (6 bases). V lost 5 bases and J 4 bases, leaving 20 bases between the germline ends. Per the germline V gene, CDR1 is SQVTM and CDR2 is ANQGSEA. The CDR3 is made up of 15 amino acids. The CDR3 spells CSVRGGGMGLETQYF. The CDR3 region has the DNA TGCAGCGTTAGAGGCGGCGGGATGGGGTTAGAGACCCAGTACTTC.

The chain carries TRBV5-1 and TRBJ1-2, with a tentative D call TRBD1 (5 bases). The V and J ends lost 3 bases and 4 bases respectively, with 7 bases between them. The V gene's germline CDR1 is SGHRS and CDR2 YFSETQ. This CDR3 has 12 amino acids. The CDR3 coding sequence is TGCGCCAGCAGCTGGGACGGCTATGGCTACACCTTC. Amino acid sequence: CASSWDGYGYTF.

The chain links TRBV2 to TRBJ2-4, with 15 positions matching TRBD2. Near its end, the DNA agrees better with TRBJ2-7, so the J call may be wrong. Germline-derived CDR1 and CDR2 are SNHLY and FYNNEI. CDR3 size: 18 residues. The CDR3 region is CASRTQGLAGGKTYEQYF. The DNA for the CDR3 is TGTGCCAGCAGGACCCAAGGACTAGCGGGAGGGAAAACTTACGAGCAGTACTTC.

The chain joins TRBV28 to TRBJ1-2, with 7 bases lining up with TRBD1. The CDR3 length is 15 residues. CDR1 is MDHEN and CDR2 is SYDVKM in the germline V gene. V was clipped by 2 bases and J by 3 bases; unmatched bases: 6. The CDR3 loop is CASSLGTGAHYGYTF. As DNA, the CDR3 is TGTGCCAGCAGTTTAGGAACAGGGGCCCACTATGGCTACACCTTC.

This clonotype was seen at least ten times. At one end, the junction sequence differs from germline, possibly due to a read error. The CDR3, as DNA: TGTGCTAGCAGCTTAGGTGGGGGTCATGACGAGCAGTACTTC. It codes for CASSLGGGHDEQYF. This chain uses TRBV7-7 with TRBJ2-7; either TRBD1 or TRBD2 may fit D (5 bases each). The germline gives CDR1 SSHAT, CDR2 FNYEAQ (reference sequence). The CDR3 extends over 14 amino acids.

This clonotype was detected only once. The chain combines TRBV29-1 with TRBJ2-1; the match to TRBD2 covers 7 bases. CDR3 size: 12 residues. V was clipped by 7 bases and J by 4 bases; unmatched bases: 4. Germline V gene data show CDR1 as SQVTM and CDR2 as ANQGSEA. The CDR3 nucleotides read TGCAGCGGTTGGGGAGGGTACAATGAGCAGTTCTTC. Translated, it gives CSGWGGYNEQFF.

A note on this clonotype: A much larger clone lies a single base off, so this may be a read error. This rearrangement joins TRBV7-2 to TRBJ2-3; tentatively, D is TRBD2 (5 bases). The germline gives CDR1 SGHTA, CDR2 FQGNSA. The CDR3 is 16 residues long. V dropped 5 bases and J dropped 1 base, with 16 bases sitting between them. The CDR3 nucleotides are TGTGCCAGCAGCGTATTCCCGGGAACCCGCACAGATACGCAGTATTTT. Its protein product is CASSVFPGTRTDTQYF.

This clonotype has only a few counts. The V gene is TRBV6-5, the J gene TRBJ2-5; D possibly corresponds to TRBD2 (6 bases). The V end was cut by 2 bases, the J end by 1 base, with 11 bases between. The CDR3 spans 15 residues. Germline lookup yields CDR1 MNHEY and CDR2 SVGAGI. The CDR3 reads CASSYGGRPQETQYF. Here the CDR3 DNA reads TGTGCCAGCAGTTACGGGGGGAGGCCCCAAGAGACCCAGTACTTC.

In this sample, this clonotype turned up a few times. This chain connects TRBV11-2 to TRBJ2-5, with unresolved D. CDR3 length equals 15 residues. The V end lost 0 bases, the J end lost 4 bases, and 12 bases lay between the germline ends. Germline-derived CDR1 and CDR2 are SGHAT and FQNNGV. The CDR3 DNA reads TGTGCCAGCAGCTTAGATACGAACAGTCTAGAGACCCAGTACTTC. It is translated as CASSLDTNSLETQYF.

J is TRBJ2-5 and V is TRBV29-1, with 8 nucleotides matching TRBD2. CDR1 is SQVTM, CDR2 ANQGSEA, per germline. Trimming at V came to 1 base and at J to 3 bases, leaving 4 bases not matched to a gene. The CDR3 totals 14 residues. In nucleotides, the CDR3 is TGCAGCGTTGAAGTACTAGCGGACGAAGAGACCCAGTACTTC. It specifies CSVEVLADEETQYF.

The V call is TRBV5-1, the J call TRBJ2-5; 12 nucleotides align to TRBD1. The J call may be mistaken, given a closer DNA end match to TRBJ2-7. The CDR3 extends over 16 amino acids. Germline values: CDR1 SGHRS, CDR2 YFSETQ. This chain's CDR3 is CASDYFPGQGASEQYF. CDR3 bases: TGCGCCAGCGACTACTTCCCGGGACAGGGGGCTAGCGAGCAGTACTTC.

The gene calls are TRBV21-1 and TRBJ2-7; the table's D call TRBD1 went unverified against the DNA. TRBV21-1 is a listed pseudogene. This CDR3 has 13 amino acids. In nucleotides, the CDR3 is TGTGCCAGCAGCAAACAGGGATTTTACGAGCAGTACTTC. Amino acids: CASSKQGFYEQYF.

The chain employs TRBV4-2 and TRBJ2-3; 9 nucleotides agree with TRBD2. Germline assignment: CDR1 LGHNA and CDR2 YNFKEQ. CDR3 length: 17 amino acids. The junction had 9 bases not matched to a gene; V was cut back by 0 bases and J by 5 bases. Written as DNA, the CDR3 is TGTGCCAGCAGCCAAGAAGGCGCGGGGGGGCCGGGAGATACGCAGTATTTT. The encoded protein is CASSQEGAGGPGDTQYF.

This chain links TRBV7-9 with TRBJ2-5; tentatively, D is TRBD1 (6 bases). The CDR3 totals 15 residues. The V and J ends lost 6 bases and 0 bases respectively, with 14 bases between them. The germline CDR1 and CDR2 sequences are SEHNR and FQNEAQ (reference sequence). CDR3 residues: CASRADRLYQETQYF. Written as DNA, the CDR3 is TGTGCCAGCAGAGCCGACAGGCTATACCAAGAGACCCAGTACTTC.

This clonotype was observed a handful of times. The chain employs TRBV7-2 and TRBJ2-4; 9 bases line up with TRBD2. This CDR3 is 16 amino acids long. Trimming at V came to 5 bases and at J to 6 bases, leaving 11 bases not matched to a gene. Germline V gives CDR1 SGHTA, CDR2 FQGNSA. The CDR3 DNA follows: TGTGCCAGCAGCCCCCCGGGCCTAGCGGGAACAAACATTCAGTACTTC. Translating gives CASSPPGLAGTNIQYF.

Details on this clonotype: A read error may explain this, as a much larger clone is one base away. CDR3 sequence (DNA): TGTGCCAGCGGTCCCCTCCAAGAGACCCAGTACTTC. Amino acids: CASGPLQETQYF. The chain has TRBV27 and TRBJ2-5; unclear D gene. The CDR3 covers 12 residues. Germline loops: CDR1 MNHEY, CDR2 SMNVEV (reference sequence). V lost 8 bases to trimming and J lost 1 base, with 8 bases between them.

CDR3 bases: TGTGCCAGCAGTCTCCCCGGGAGGGAGAAGACCCAGTACTTC. As protein: CASSLPGREKTQYF. The chain recombines TRBV6-2 or TRBV6-3 with TRBJ2-5; 8 bases fit TRBD2. There are 14 residues in the CDR3. With 5 bases clipped from V and 6 bases from J, the junction kept 8 bases outside the gene matches. The germline V gene encodes CDR1 MNHEY and CDR2 SVGEGT.

The chain combines TRBV20-1 with TRBJ1-2; tentatively, D is TRBD1 (6 bases). Trimming removed 8 bases from V and 4 bases from J, with 11 bases in between. Looked up from germline, CDR1 is DFQATT and CDR2 is SNEGSKA (reference sequence). The CDR3 is 11 amino acids. The CDR3 region is CSSGASYGYTF. The DNA of the CDR3 is TGCAGTTCAGGGGCGTCCTATGGCTACACCTTC.

In this sample, this clonotype turned up once. The chain links TRBV3-1 to TRBJ1-2; TRBD1 matches at 8 bases. The CDR3 has 15 residues. The V segment lost 4 bases and the J segment 7 bases; nucleotides outside the gene matches: 11. Germline V gene sequence: CDR1 LGHDT, CDR2 YNNKEL (reference sequence). CDR3 amino acids: CASSRAQGATGGYTF. The CDR3 nucleotides read TGTGCCAGCAGCCGAGCCCAGGGGGCGACGGGTGGCTACACCTTC.

This clonotype was detected ten times or more. This chain joins TRBV7-2 and TRBJ2-1; D remains ambiguous. V lost 4 bases and J lost 7, with 14 bases in between. The CDR3 loop spans 14 amino acids. Germline V CDR1 and CDR2: SGHTA, FQGNSA. The CDR3 bases are TGTGCCAGCAGCTCCTCGCCCAACTCGAATGAGCAGTTCTTC. Translating it yields CASSSSPNSNEQFF.

The chain recombines TRBV7-2 with TRBJ2-1; D call uncertain. The CDR3 is 13 amino acids. Germline values: CDR1 SGHTA, CDR2 FQGNSA. Trimming took 1 base from V and 6 from J, leaving 7 bases between them. The CDR3 is CASSLGPSNEQFF. Written as DNA, the CDR3 is TGTGCCAGCAGCTTAGGCCCTAGCAATGAGCAGTTCTTC.

The V call is TRBV3-1, the J call TRBJ2-1; either TRBD1 or TRBD2 may supply D (5 bases each). Trimming pared 4 bases from V and 7 bases from J, leaving 20 bases between. This CDR3 comprises 16 residues. The germline CDR1 and CDR2 sequences are LGHDT and YNNKEL (reference sequence). CDR3 sequence reads: CASSPTGTVLRNEQFF. In DNA form, the CDR3 reads TGTGCCAGCAGCCCGACCGGGACCGTTCTTAGAAATGAGCAGTTCTTC.

There are a few counts of this clonotype. The chain joins TRBV29-1 to TRBJ2-7, with 7 positions matching TRBD2. CDR1 is SQVTM and CDR2 is ANQGSEA in the germline V gene. The J segment lost 4 bases and the V segment lost 5 bases, leaving 17 bases of the junction unmatched. There are 16 residues in the CDR3. The CDR3: CSVRRTSGSQVYEQYF. The CDR3 nucleotides are TGCAGCGTTCGCAGGACTAGTGGGAGTCAAGTTTACGAGCAGTACTTC.

This clonotype was counted a few times. The genes are TRBV21-1 and TRBJ2-3; the table's D call, TRBD2, has no DNA check behind it. TRBV21-1 is tagged as a pseudogene. This CDR3 has 18 residues. Here the CDR3 DNA reads TGTGCCAGCAGCAAAGGGGTCCTTCGGCAGGGAATCACAGATACGCAGTATTTT. This translates into CASSKGVLRQGITDTQYF.